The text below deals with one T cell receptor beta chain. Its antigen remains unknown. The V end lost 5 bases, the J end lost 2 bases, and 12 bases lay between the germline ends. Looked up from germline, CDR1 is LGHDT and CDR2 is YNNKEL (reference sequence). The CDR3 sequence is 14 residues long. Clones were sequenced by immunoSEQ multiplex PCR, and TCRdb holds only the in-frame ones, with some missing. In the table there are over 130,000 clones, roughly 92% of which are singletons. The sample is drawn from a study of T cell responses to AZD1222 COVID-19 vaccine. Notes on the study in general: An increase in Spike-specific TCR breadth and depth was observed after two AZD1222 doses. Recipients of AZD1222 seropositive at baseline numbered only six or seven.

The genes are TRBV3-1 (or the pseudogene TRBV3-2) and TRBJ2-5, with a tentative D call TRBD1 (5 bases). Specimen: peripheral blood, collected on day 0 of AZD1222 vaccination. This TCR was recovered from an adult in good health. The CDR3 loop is CASSYPTEQETQYF. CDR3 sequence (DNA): TGTGCCAGCAGCTACCCGACAGAGCAAGAGACCCAGTACTTC.